The 8 T cell receptor beta chains below come from one sample, sequenced in a study of cytomegalovirus exposure and HLA in healthy donors. PCR employed 60 Vbeta and 13 Jbeta primers. Sequenced by immunoSEQ multiplex PCR; TCRdb stores in-frame clones only, minus some. The sample yields 150,000 to 200,000 clones, under 85% seen once. Input material: PBMCs. The receptor source for this set is a woman younger than 30 in good health and CMV-seropositive.

The V and J genes are TRBV5-1 and TRBJ2-2, with no clear D. Trimming removed 1 base from V and 4 bases from J, with 5 bases in between. The CDR3 is made up of 13 amino acids. Germline CDR1 SGHRS, CDR2 YFSETQ. CDR3 region: CASSLIVTGELFF. The CDR3 DNA sequence: TGCGCCAGCAGCTTGATCGTCACCGGGGAGCTGTTTTTT.

The chain recombines TRBV5-1 with TRBJ2-3; 7 bases match TRBD1. The CDR3 covers 17 residues. V gave up 3 bases and J gave up 0 bases; unmatched junction bases: 10. The germline CDR1 and CDR2 sequences are SGHRS and YFSETQ. The CDR3 nucleotides are TGCGCCAGCAGCTCGGGATGGGGACAGACTAGCACAGATACGCAGTATTTT. This encodes CASSSGWGQTSTDTQYF.

This clone was counted a few times. This chain connects TRBV5-4 to TRBJ2-1; 9 bases are shared with TRBD1. Germline values: CDR1 SGHNT, CDR2 YYREEE (reference sequence). There are 15 residues in the CDR3. The V gene end was trimmed by 4 bases and the J gene end by 4 bases; junction bases not matched to a gene: 6. The chain's CDR3 is CASSKDRGPYNEQFF. CDR3 nucleotides: TGTGCCAGCAGCAAGGACAGGGGACCATACAATGAGCAGTTCTTC.

The V and J genes are TRBV5-4 and TRBJ2-7; 10 bases are a match to TRBD1. The V gene end was trimmed by 7 bases and the J gene end by 4 bases; junction bases not matched to a gene: 2. Germline V gene data show CDR1 as SGHNT and CDR2 as YYREEE (reference sequence). CDR3 length equals 12 residues. The CDR3 coding sequence is TGTGCCAGCGGGGACAGGGGATACGAGCAGTACTTC. It yields the protein CASGDRGYEQYF.

The V call is TRBV5-1, the J call TRBJ1-2; D ambiguous. Germline V gene data show CDR1 as SGHRS and CDR2 as YFSETQ. V lost 0 bases and J 2 bases, leaving 14 bases between the germline ends. CDR3 length: 16 amino acids. The CDR3 DNA follows: TGCGCCAGCAGCTTGGTCGGAGGGAACATCAACTATGGCTACACCTTC. This gives the protein CASSLVGGNINYGYTF.

This rearrangement joins TRBV5-6 to TRBJ1-5; the D is unclear. The CDR3 length is 14 residues. V was pared by 0 bases and J by 6 bases, with 10 bases between. Germline CDR1 reads SGHDT; CDR2 reads YYEEEE. The CDR3 is CASSLGVSVQPQHF. The DNA of the CDR3 is TGTGCCAGCAGCTTGGGGGTGAGCGTTCAGCCCCAGCATTTT.

V usage is TRBV21-1 and J usage is TRBJ2-1; the D call in the table, TRBD1, was not verified against the DNA. TRBV21-1 is classified as a pseudogene. This CDR3 is 20 amino acids long. In DNA, the CDR3 is TGTGCCAGTAAAAATTCCGGGACAGGGCCCTTCCCGAGCTCCTACAATGAGCAGTTCTTC. Its translation: CASKNSGTGPFPSSYNEQFF.

V is TRBV4-2 and J is TRBJ2-7; 7 bases are a match to TRBD1. This CDR3 contains 15 residues. V lost 4 bases and J lost 2; bases outside the gene matches: 8. Germline values: CDR1 LGHNA, CDR2 YNFKEQ. DNA of the CDR3: TGTGCCAGCAGCCCGACCCGGGACAGTACCTACGAGCAGTACTTC. Its translation is CASSPTRDSTYEQYF.